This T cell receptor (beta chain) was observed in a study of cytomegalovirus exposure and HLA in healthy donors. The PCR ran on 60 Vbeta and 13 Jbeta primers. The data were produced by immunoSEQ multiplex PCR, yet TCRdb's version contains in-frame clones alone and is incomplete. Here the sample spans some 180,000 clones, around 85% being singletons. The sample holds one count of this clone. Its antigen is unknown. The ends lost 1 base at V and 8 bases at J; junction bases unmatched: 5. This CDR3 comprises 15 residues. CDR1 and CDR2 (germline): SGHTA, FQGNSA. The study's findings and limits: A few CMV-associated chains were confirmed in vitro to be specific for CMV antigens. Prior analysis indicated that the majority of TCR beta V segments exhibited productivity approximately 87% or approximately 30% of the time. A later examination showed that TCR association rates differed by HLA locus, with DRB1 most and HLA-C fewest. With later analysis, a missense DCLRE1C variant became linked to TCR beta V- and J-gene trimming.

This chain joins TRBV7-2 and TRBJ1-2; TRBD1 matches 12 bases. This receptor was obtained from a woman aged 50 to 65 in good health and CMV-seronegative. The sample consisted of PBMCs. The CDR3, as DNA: TGTGCCAGCAGCTTAGGGGGACAGGGGGCGGGAGGCTACACCTTC. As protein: CASSLGGQGAGGYTF.